A single sample is the source of the 29 T cell receptor beta chains below, sequenced in a study of Graves' ophthalmopathy and Graves' hyperthyroidism. The study amplified TCR beta CDR3 regions using RNA transcripts. RT-PCR in the first round used HTBI primers; a second-round multiplex PCR followed. TCRdb re-called the multiplex PCR reads with MiXCR, one entry per CDR3 protein. The sample yields under 350,000 distinct CDR3 sequences, 15% to 20% seen once. Material: peripheral blood. These receptors were obtained from an adult man with Graves' ophthalmopathy.

This clonotype was recorded at least ten times. CDR3 DNA: TGTGCCATCAGGTCGGGACAGCTCAATCAGCCCCAGCATTTT. Translating gives CAIRSGQLNQPQHF. The genes are TRBV10-3 and TRBJ1-5; 7 bases align to TRBD1. Germline CDR1 reads ENHRY; CDR2 reads SYGVKD. The length of the CDR3 is 14 residues. The junction had 5 bases not matched to a gene; V was cut back by 6 bases and J by 3 bases.

This clonotype was counted only a few times. The chain carries TRBV6-1 and TRBJ1-4; 7 positions agree with TRBD1. CDR3 length: 14 residues. CDR1 and CDR2 (germline): MNHNS, SASEGT. With V trimmed by 3 bases and J by 8 bases, 6 bases remained unmatched. The CDR3 loop reads CASSDTRGFEKLFF. The CDR3 DNA is TGTGCCAGCAGTGATACCAGGGGGTTCGAAAAACTGTTTTTT.

This clonotype showed up many times. The chain carries TRBV7-8 and TRBJ2-5; D perhaps matches TRBD2 (7 bases). Looked up from germline, CDR1 is SGHVS and CDR2 is FQNEAQ. This CDR3 has 15 amino acids. The V end was cut by 3 bases, the J end by 1 base, with 12 bases between. The CDR3 nucleotides are TGTGCCAGCAGCTTCGGGCGGGGGCTCCAAGAGACCCAGTACTTC. Its protein is CASSFGRGLQETQYF.

This clonotype was seen ten or more times. V and J are TRBV2 and TRBJ2-5, with 9 bases aligning to TRBD2. Trimming at V came to 0 bases and at J to 4 bases, leaving 3 bases not matched to a gene. There are 15 residues in the CDR3. CDR1 and CDR2 from the germline V gene are SNHLY and FYNNEI. CDR3 loop: CASSEAGLARETQYF. As DNA, the CDR3 is TGTGCCAGCAGTGAAGCGGGACTAGCTAGAGAGACCCAGTACTTC.

The chain links TRBV18 to TRBJ2-7; D is unclear. Germline CDR1 reads KGHSH; CDR2 reads LQKENI. The CDR3 contains 14 residues. Trimming left V 6 bases short and J 7 bases short, with 19 bases between. This CDR3 is CASSGAQEFREQYF. The CDR3 bases are TGTGCCAGCTCTGGCGCTCAAGAATTCAGGGAGCAGTACTTC.

The rearrangement links TRBV5-8 to TRBJ2-5, with D perhaps matching TRBD2 (5 bases). CDR3 length: 16 amino acids. V gave up 2 bases and J gave up 0 bases, with 14 bases separating them. Germline V lookup: CDR1 SGHTS, CDR2 YDEGEE. The chain's CDR3 is CASSFSGGWYQETQYF. In nucleotides, the CDR3 is TGTGCCAGCAGCTTCTCTGGCGGGTGGTACCAAGAGACCCAGTACTTC.

This clonotype has at least ten counts. The CDR3: CASSIGVVQYSNQPQHF. The CDR3 DNA reads as TGTGCCAGTAGTATTGGGGTGGTACAGTATAGCAATCAGCCCCAGCATTTT. The chain combines TRBV19 with TRBJ1-5; D ambiguous. Germline assignment: CDR1 LNHDA and CDR2 SQIVND (reference sequence). V lost 3 bases, J lost 0 bases, and 15 bases lay in between. The length of the CDR3 is 17 residues.

Ten or more counts support this clonotype. V gene TRBV7-9 combines with J gene TRBJ2-7; D possibly corresponds to TRBD1 (5 bases). V was shortened by 1 base and J by 6 bases, with 13 bases between the two germline ends. Germline CDR1 reads SEHNR; CDR2 reads FQNEAQ (reference sequence). This CDR3 is 14 amino acids long. CDR3 DNA sequence: TGTGCCAGCAGCTTAGGGTCTTCAACAGGCGAGCAGTACTTC. Protein product: CASSLGSSTGEQYF.

This clonotype was detected many times. The V and J genes are TRBV6-1 and TRBJ2-7; TRBD1 might be the D (5 bases). The CDR3 totals 13 residues. Germline values: CDR1 MNHNS, CDR2 SASEGT. The ends were cut back, 2 bases at V and 2 bases at J, with 7 bases in the middle. The CDR3 loop is CASSELTAYEQYF. In nucleotides, the CDR3 is TGTGCCAGCAGTGAATTGACAGCCTACGAGCAGTACTTC.

The chain joins TRBV29-1 to TRBJ1-2; 9 positions agree with TRBD1. The CDR3 is made up of 12 amino acids. V lost 7 bases to trimming and J lost 7 bases; unmatched junction nucleotides: 7. Germline V gene lookup returns CDR1 SQVTM and CDR2 ANQGSEA. The CDR3 loop reads CSGGDRERGYTF. Here the CDR3 DNA reads TGCAGCGGGGGGGACAGGGAACGTGGCTACACCTTC. Full variable domain (remainder filled in from reference TRBV29-1 and TRBJ1-2): SAVISQKPSRDICQRGTSLTIQCQVDSQVTMMFWYRQQPGQSLTLIATANQGSEATYESGFVIDKFPISRPNLTFSTLTVSNMSPEDSSIYLCSGGDRERGYTFGSGTRLTVV.

This clonotype came up many times. The V and J genes are TRBV27 and TRBJ1-1; possible D gene TRBD1, 5 bases. Trimming removed 2 bases at V and 4 bases at J, with 11 bases between. Germline-derived CDR1 and CDR2 are MNHEY and SMNVEV (reference sequence). CDR3 length: 14 amino acids. CDR3 sequence: CASSLGRVGTEAFF. The CDR3 bases are TGTGCCAGCAGTTTAGGCAGGGTTGGCACTGAAGCTTTCTTT.

The chain combines TRBV5-1 with TRBJ2-7, with D possibly being TRBD1 (7 bases). This CDR3 has 15 residues. Trimming removed 6 bases at V and 6 bases at J, with 22 bases between. CDR1 is SGHRS, CDR2 YFSETQ, per germline. The CDR3 region is CASTYGGGTVLEQYF. In nucleotides, the CDR3 is TGCGCCAGCACGTACGGAGGCGGGACAGTTCTCGAGCAGTACTTC.

This clonotype was counted ten times or more. V gene TRBV4-1 combines with J gene TRBJ2-5; no reliable D call. The CDR3 extends over 17 amino acids. V was cut by 1 base and J by 1 base, with 16 bases left in between. Germline V CDR1 and CDR2: MGHRA, YSYEKL. DNA of the CDR3: TGCGCCAGCAGCCAAGCCTCCCCGACTTTGACCCAAGAGACCCAGTACTTC. It specifies CASSQASPTLTQETQYF.

This clonotype was counted ten times or more. V usage is TRBV7-2 and J usage is TRBJ1-6; TRBD1 aligns across 8 bases. Per germline, CDR1 SGHTA and CDR2 FQGNSA. The CDR3 loop spans 14 amino acids. J gave up 10 bases and V 4 bases, and 6 bases lay outside the gene matches. DNA for the CDR3: TGTGCCAGCAGCTCCCGGACAGGGCACTCACCCCTCCACTTT. Translated: CASSSRTGHSPLHF.

V and J are TRBV12-3 or TRBV12-4 and TRBJ2-2; TRBD2 is a possible D gene (5 bases). The CDR3 extends over 12 amino acids. V gave up 5 bases and J gave up 8 bases, with 9 bases separating them. CDR3 nucleotide sequence: TGTGCCAGCAGTCCGAGGGTGGGGGAGCTGTTTTTT. Its translation is CASSPRVGELFF.

V is TRBV28 and J is TRBJ2-2, with D uncertain. CDR3 length: 11 residues. From germline, CDR1 is MDHEN and CDR2 SYDVKM. V was trimmed by 4 bases and J by 10 bases, leaving 7 bases between them. Here the CDR3 reads CASSSLQELFF. The DNA of the CDR3 is TGTGCCAGCAGTTCCCTCCAGGAGCTGTTTTTT.

This clonotype was picked up many times. V is TRBV20-1 and J is TRBJ2-7, with a weak D call TRBD2 (5 bases). The germline CDR1 and CDR2 sequences are DFQATT and SNEGSKA (reference sequence). Trimming left V 7 bases short and J 0 bases short, with 7 bases between. The length of the CDR3 is 11 residues. The CDR3, as DNA: TGCAGTGGGAGGTTCTCCTACGAGCAGTACTTC. This codes for CSGRFSYEQYF.

This clonotype has at least ten counts. The chain employs TRBV19 and TRBJ2-5; 13 nucleotides align to TRBD2. The ends lost 5 bases at V and 4 bases at J; junction bases unmatched: 7. Germline CDR1 and CDR2: LNHDA and SQIVND (reference sequence). This CDR3 spans 16 amino acids. The DNA of the CDR3 is TGTGCCAGTAGTCCAACTAGCGGGGGGGCCGGAGAGACCCAGTACTTC. Protein product: CASSPTSGGAGETQYF.

The table lists this clonotype with a few counts. The CDR3 reads CASSHSYGYTF. The DNA of the CDR3 is TGTGCCAGCAGCCACTCCTATGGCTACACCTTC. The chain is built from TRBV3-1 and TRBJ1-2; unclear D gene. CDR3 length equals 11 residues. V was cut by 3 bases and J by 4 bases, with 3 bases left in between. Germline CDR1 is LGHDT and CDR2 is YNNKEL (reference sequence).

As concerns this clonotype: A much more abundant neighbour one base away suggests this may be a read error. The chain couples TRBV20-1 to TRBJ2-5; possibly TRBD1 for D (6 bases). Looked up from germline, CDR1 is DFQATT and CDR2 is SNEGSKA (reference sequence). The CDR3 spans 13 residues. V was trimmed by 3 bases and J by 3 bases, leaving 11 bases between them. CDR3 in amino acids: CSARRQVEETQYF. Written as DNA, the CDR3 is TGCAGTGCTAGGCGACAGGTGGAAGAGACCCAGTACTTC.

This clonotype was found many times. The V and J genes are TRBV12-3 or TRBV12-4 and TRBJ1-2; no firm D call. V was cut by 2 bases and J by 2 bases, with 6 bases left in between. This CDR3 is 13 amino acids long. Here the CDR3 reads CASSLNRNYGYTF. The CDR3, as DNA: TGTGCCAGCAGTTTAAACCGAAACTATGGCTACACCTTC.

This clonotype was counted at least ten times. The rearrangement links TRBV15 to TRBJ2-5, with 9 bases fitting TRBD1. CDR1 LNHNV and CDR2 YYDKDF come from the germline V gene (reference sequence). The CDR3 consists of 18 residues. J gave up 10 bases and V 4 bases, and 22 bases lay outside the gene matches. CDR3 DNA sequence: TGTGCCACCAGCACCGGACAGGGGTTCCTTGTCCCTAGAGACGACCAGTACTTC. Its protein product is CATSTGQGFLVPRDDQYF.

This clonotype came up many times. The chain has TRBV15 and TRBJ1-5; the D is unclear. The CDR3 spans 17 residues. Germline CDR1 and CDR2: LNHNV and YYDKDF (reference sequence). Trimming took off 1 base at V and 2 bases at J, with 15 bases between the two ends. CDR3 in DNA: TGTGCCACCAGCAGAGGTCGACTGGCTATGGGCAATCAGCCCCAGCATTTT. It translates to CATSRGRLAMGNQPQHF.

Regarding this clonotype: A single base separates this from a much larger clone, so it may be a read error. The rearrangement uses TRBV12-3 or TRBV12-4 and TRBJ1-1; TRBD1 matches 8 bases. The CDR3 covers 15 residues. The CDR3 spells CASSPKQGGNTEAYF. CDR3 nucleotide sequence: TGTGCCAGCAGTCCGAAACAGGGGGGGAACACTGAAGCTTACTTT.

This clonotype was seen ten or more times. Written as DNA, the CDR3 is TGTGCCAGTAGTAACAGGGGCGAGATCCGTCTTCGTCAGCCCCAGCATTTT. Its protein product is CASSNRGEIRLRQPQHF. The chain carries TRBV19 and TRBJ1-5; 7 bases align to TRBD1. The V gene's germline CDR1 is LNHDA and CDR2 SQIVND (reference sequence). The CDR3 is 17 amino acids. With 4 bases clipped from V and 6 bases from J, the junction kept 15 bases outside the gene matches.

This clonotype was found many times. CDR3: CASSISAFQETQYF. In DNA form, the CDR3 reads TGTGCCAGTAGTATTTCCGCATTTCAGGAGACCCAGTACTTC. This chain joins TRBV19 and TRBJ2-5; no reliable D call. The CDR3 contains 14 residues. CDR1 LNHDA and CDR2 SQIVND come from the germline V gene (reference sequence). V was trimmed by 3 bases and J by 5 bases, leaving 13 bases between them. The full variable domain, completed using reference TRBV19 and TRBJ2-5, is DGGITQSPKYLFRKEGQNVTLSCEQNLNHDAMYWYRQDPGQGLRLIYYSQIVNDFQKGDIAEGYSVSREKKESFPLTVTSAQKNPTAFYLCASSISAFQETQYFGPGTRLLVL.

This clonotype has a count of ten or more. A much more abundant neighbour one base away suggests this may be a read error. The chain has TRBV7-9 and TRBJ2-7; D not certain. This CDR3 has 12 residues. Trimming took off 5 bases at V and 4 bases at J, with 9 bases between the two ends. From germline, CDR1 is SEHNR and CDR2 FQNEAQ (reference sequence). The CDR3 protein is CASSPNAYEQYF. In nucleotides, the CDR3 is TGTGCCAGCAGCCCCAATGCTTACGAGCAGTACTTC.

This clonotype was counted many times. The CDR3 protein is CASSVKGTGELFF. The CDR3 DNA sequence: TGTGCCAGCAGCGTTAAGGGTACCGGGGAGCTGTTTTTT. The chain employs TRBV9 and TRBJ2-2; D remains unclear. Per germline, CDR1 SGDLS and CDR2 YYNGEE. The germline V and J ends were trimmed by 2 bases and 5 bases, with 7 bases remaining between them. The CDR3 is 13 amino acids.

This clonotype was observed at least ten times. The chain links TRBV5-6 to TRBJ2-2, with D possibly TRBD2 on 5 matching bases. Between the trimmed V and J ends, which lost 0 bases and 2 bases, there was a span of 8 bases. This CDR3 spans 15 amino acids. CDR1 is SGHDT and CDR2 is YYEEEE in the germline V gene. The CDR3 DNA reads as TGTGCCAGCAGCTTGGGTGGGAGAAACACCGGGGAGCTGTTTTTT. Its translation: CASSLGGRNTGELFF.